Shown below are 16 T cell receptor beta chains from a single sample sequenced in a study of T cells in Graves' hyperthyroidism and ophthalmopathy (dated by TCRdb to about 2019). Library preparation used multiplex PCR. Sequencing relied on an Illumina HiSeq 2000. The TCR beta CDR3 regions were amplified from the RNA transcripts. A first-round RT-PCR of the TCR CDR3 used the HTBI primer set with the Qiagen OneStep RT-PCR kit. Through fastp at Q25 and MiXCR, TCRdb rebuilt clones from the public reads, retaining in-frame beta chains. Rows with a matching CDR3 protein are joined into one entry that keeps the most common DNA and genes. Counted in this sample were a few hundred thousand distinct CDR3 sequences; 15% of them appeared once. The ten largest clonotypes hold 30% of the sample. What was sequenced was blood. These TCRs come from a woman aged 50 to 60 with Graves' hyperthyroidism that later progressed to Graves' ophthalmopathy.

This clonotype was observed at least ten times. CDR3 bases: TGCGCCAGCAGCCTGTTGGGGACCCAGTACTTC. Translated, it gives CASSLLGTQYF. The V and J genes are TRBV5-1 and TRBJ2-5; D is ambiguous. The V and J ends lost 4 bases and 7 bases respectively, with 8 bases between them. This CDR3 is 11 amino acids long. Germline assignment: CDR1 SGHRS and CDR2 YFSETQ.

There are a few counts of this clonotype. The rearrangement joins TRBV5-1 to TRBJ2-1; TRBD2 agrees at 10 bases. The trim removed 4 bases at V and 7 bases at J, leaving 8 bases unmatched. The CDR3 has 15 residues. CDR1 SGHRS and CDR2 YFSETQ come from the germline V gene. CDR3 bases: TGCGCCAGCAGCGGACCGGGACTAGCGAGTAATGAGCAGTTCTTC. This codes for CASSGPGLASNEQFF.

A few counts support this clonotype. CDR3 nucleotides: TGTGCCGACAGTTTACAGGTGGGTGGGAACACTGAAGCTTTCTTT. Its translation: CADSLQVGGNTEAFF. The rearrangement uses TRBV28 and TRBJ1-1; a possible D gene is TRBD1 (5 bases). V gave up 11 bases and J gave up 1 base, with 20 bases separating them. The germline CDR1 and CDR2 sequences are MDHEN and SYDVKM. The CDR3 covers 15 residues.

This clonotype was recorded many times. This chain joins TRBV6-2 or TRBV6-3 and TRBJ2-2, with 7 bases fitting TRBD2. J lost 3 bases, V lost 8 bases, and 9 bases had no gene match. From germline, CDR1 is MNHEY and CDR2 SVGEGT. The CDR3 runs 15 residues. In nucleotides, the CDR3 is TGTGCCAGCGGCCGACGGCTAGCGGACACCGGGGAGCTGTTTTTT. Its protein product is CASGRRLADTGELFF.

Comments on this clonotype: Given a much more abundant clone one base away, this may be a read error. The rearrangement joins TRBV20-1 to TRBJ1-5; the D is unclear. V was clipped by 5 bases and J by 6 bases, with 17 bases between them. The CDR3 is made up of 14 amino acids. Germline lookup yields CDR1 DFQATT and CDR2 SNEGSKA (reference sequence). This chain's CDR3 is CSAGGGRGGQPQHF. CDR3 DNA: TGCAGTGCTGGAGGCGGACGGGGAGGTCAGCCCCAGCATTTT.

This clonotype came up many times. This chain connects TRBV20-1 to TRBJ2-7; D gene ambiguous. Per germline, CDR1 DFQATT and CDR2 SNEGSKA (reference sequence). V was trimmed by 1 base and J by 2 bases, leaving 15 bases between them. The CDR3 contains 15 residues. This chain's CDR3 is CSARVFAIMTYEQYF. The CDR3 DNA reads as TGCAGTGCTAGAGTCTTCGCGATTATGACCTACGAGCAGTACTTC.

This rearrangement joins TRBV27 to TRBJ2-7; TRBD2 is a possible D gene (5 bases). This CDR3 spans 15 amino acids. V lost 6 bases, J lost 2 bases, and 17 bases lay in between. From germline, CDR1 is MNHEY and CDR2 SMNVEV (reference sequence). CDR3 in amino acids: CASSQGTDLTYEQYF. The CDR3 DNA reads as TGTGCCAGCAGCCAAGGCACGGACTTGACCTACGAGCAGTACTTC.

In this sample, this clonotype turned up many times. The chain has TRBV12-3 or TRBV12-4 and TRBJ2-2, with 9 positions matching TRBD1. The CDR3 totals 15 residues. V shed 5 bases and J 8 bases; nucleotides not matched to a gene: 9. Here the CDR3 DNA reads TGTGCCAGCAGTCTTGGACAGGGGTTGTCTGGGGAGCTGTTTTTT. It translates to CASSLGQGLSGELFF.

This clonotype was seen repeatedly, ten times or more. The chain uses TRBV7-9 and TRBJ2-5, with unresolved D. Germline CDR1 reads SEHNR; CDR2 reads FQNEAQ (reference sequence). The CDR3 spans 13 residues. Trimming took 5 bases from V and 4 from J, leaving 11 bases between them. The CDR3 region is CASSPRSGETQYF. CDR3 DNA: TGTGCCAGCAGCCCCCGGAGTGGAGAGACCCAGTACTTC.

This clonotype was picked up many times. The V gene is TRBV27, the J gene TRBJ2-3; TRBD2 agrees at 13 bases. Germline values: CDR1 MNHEY, CDR2 SMNVEV (reference sequence). The V and J ends lost 8 bases and 7 bases, in that order; junction bases with no gene match: 6. The CDR3 is 14 residues long. The CDR3 DNA reads TGTGCCAGCTTTGGGACTAGCGGGGCTAATACGCAGTATTTT. Translated, it gives CASFGTSGANTQYF.

This chain uses TRBV2 with TRBJ2-5; 8 nucleotides align to TRBD1. This CDR3 is built from 16 residues. V was pared by 6 bases and J by 5 bases, with 14 bases of the junction left unmatched. In germline, CDR1 is SNHLY, CDR2 FYNNEI. The DNA for the CDR3 is TGTGCCAGCAGCGACATCTGGACAGGGTCTTTGGAGACCCAGTACTTC. Protein: CASSDIWTGSLETQYF.

With regard to this clonotype: Given a much more abundant clone one base away, this may be a read error. This chain uses TRBV2 with TRBJ2-6; 10 bases align to TRBD1. Germline loops: CDR1 SNHLY, CDR2 FYNNEI. The CDR3 covers 18 residues. Trimming removed 2 bases from V and 0 bases from J; junction bases left unmatched: 4. This CDR3 is CASSEWDRGSSGANVLTF. CDR3 sequence (DNA): TGTGCCAGCAGTGAATGGGACAGGGGAAGCTCTGGGGCCAACGTCCTGACTTTC.

This clonotype was seen ten or more times. The chain recombines TRBV7-9 with TRBJ2-1; no definite D call. The germline gives CDR1 SEHNR, CDR2 FQNEAQ (reference sequence). V lost 5 bases and J 9 bases, leaving 11 bases between the germline ends. This CDR3 is built from 12 residues. The CDR3 loop is CASSPSVTEQFF. The CDR3, as DNA: TGTGCCAGCAGCCCCTCGGTCACTGAGCAGTTCTTC.

This clonotype was counted many times. The chain recombines TRBV3-1 with TRBJ2-1, with TRBD2 matching 7 bases. This CDR3 contains 12 residues. V shed 3 bases and J 13 bases; nucleotides not matched to a gene: 6. From germline, CDR1 is LGHDT and CDR2 YNNKEL (reference sequence). The CDR3: CASSQTTSPQFF. As DNA, the CDR3 is TGTGCCAGCAGCCAGACGACTAGCCCCCAGTTCTTC.

This clonotype was found many times. The J gene is TRBJ1-2, the V gene TRBV5-1; D remains unclear. This CDR3 has 13 amino acids. The V end was cut by 4 bases, the J end by 3 bases, with 10 bases between. The germline V gene has CDR1 SGHRS and CDR2 YFSETQ. The CDR3 DNA reads TGCGCCAGCAGCGACCCGGACCACTATGGCTACACCTTC. The encoded protein is CASSDPDHYGYTF.

There are many counts of this clonotype. The chain recombines TRBV7-9 with TRBJ1-1; D remains ambiguous. Trimming stripped 11 bases from V and 1 base from J, with 11 bases between. The CDR3 is 12 amino acids. Germline-derived CDR1 and CDR2 are SEHNR and FQNEAQ (reference sequence). The CDR3 coding sequence is TGTGCCTCGGAGGGAGGGAACACTGAAGCTTTCTTT. Amino acids: CASEGGNTEAFF.